The T cell receptor beta chain described here comes from a study of T cell repertoires in cytomegalovirus infection. About the study: As its CMV epitopes, the study selected recently identified HLA-C-restricted and well-studied HLA-B-restricted targets. Carrying CMV and the relevant HLA type showed in public TCR beta signatures. Study-level results: It was HLA-C-restricted CMV-specific TCR beta clonotypes that dominated the response ex vivo.

Per germline, CDR1 LNHNV and CDR2 YYDKDF (reference sequence). This CDR3 region has 15 residues. Trimming took 1 base from V and 1 from J; bases not matched to a gene: 2. One entry per CDR3 protein results from TCRdb running MiXCR on the reads. The table shows around 300,000 distinct CDR3 sequences, with around 20% occurring only once. A few counts support this clonotype. Antigen specificity is unknown. This TCR came from a human donor in good health (CMV status not recorded). Some clones in this sample may be carry-over from other donors' samples. This rearrangement joins TRBV15 to TRBJ2-5, with 8 bases lining up with TRBD1. The specimen comprised cultured PBMCs, sampled from culture after CMV antigen stimulation. CDR3 region: CATSRVGQGQETQYF. The DNA of the CDR3 is TGTGCCACCAGCAGAGTCGGACAGGGCCAAGAGACCCAGTACTTC.